This T cell receptor (beta chain) stems from a study of regulatory T cells in long-lasting Graves disease (dated by TCRdb to the early 2020s). About the full investigation: Antithyroid drugs had been taken for less than 3 months by newly diagnosed Graves' disease patients. Patients with persistent Graves' disease were compared with patients with newly diagnosed Graves' disease using TCR sequencing and RNA sequencing of peripheral blood. The study took place in China and was registered as a clinical trial. A total of 33 samples underwent TCR sequencing, from about 13 patients with persistent Graves' disease and 20 or so patients with newly diagnosed Graves' disease.

The time point label for this specimen denotes: newly diagnosed GD, antithyroid drugs for less than 3 months. RNA was extracted from PBMCs in TRIzol for both TCR sequencing and RNA sequencing. The diagnosis of Graves' disease was made according to American Thyroid Association guidelines. Patients were recruited from an endocrinology department in Xi'an, China. Each patient gave approximately 9 milliliters of peripheral blood, collected in an EDTA anticoagulant tube. Ficoll Paque Plus density gradient separation was used to isolate PBMCs, and no further T cell sorting was performed. An Agilent 2100 Bioanalyzer and agarose gel were used to assess RNA quality, and a NanoDrop 2000 was used to measure RNA concentration. The receptor library was made with multiplex PCR. The sequencer listed for this sample is Illumina HiSeq 4000. iRepertoire HTBI primers and Arm-PCR amplification of CDR3 regions were used to construct TCR beta libraries. Gel purification was performed on PCR products prior to sequencing. The authors' analysis ran thus. Across samples, around 62 TRBV and 15 or so TRBJ segments were identified and used for gene usage analysis of CDR3 amino acid clonotypes. Filtered high-quality paired reads were merged into contigs using COPE and FqMerger. BLAST was used to align contigs to the IMGT TRBV, TRBD and TRBJ reference genes, and CDR3 was defined following IMGT. Any clonotype with a frequency above 0.1% was classified as a highly expanded clone. Repertoire diversity was measured by Shannon entropy, and V-J evenness by the Gini coefficient. A clonotype was considered public if more than one individual shared it. The raw public data were reprocessed by TCRdb itself: fastp quality trimming at Q25, MiXCR clonotype calling, in-frame beta chains only. Here each entry gathers all rows of one CDR3 protein and keeps the most common genes and DNA. The V and J calls shown here were made by TCRdb, not taken from the authors' results. The sample data list approximately 490,000 distinct CDR3 sequences, and about a sixth of these were observed just once. The ten top clones hold 12% of the sample.

This clonotype was seen at least ten times. Its antigen specificity is not known. Compared with germline, one end of the junction differs, possibly owing to a read error. Per the germline V gene, SGHDT is the CDR1 and YYEEEE is the CDR2. From the cysteine through the phenylalanine, the CDR3 covers 14 amino acids. The kept DNA is CDR3 alone, 42 bases in frame from the first base. General conclusions and limits of the study: Patients with persistent disease shared more public clonotypes (around 3,000) than newly diagnosed patients did (around 930). Compared with newly diagnosed patients, persistent Graves' disease patients had lower TCR Shannon entropy and fewer highly expanded clones, which suggests clonal expansion. Sequencing and analysis were restricted to the TCR beta chain. Because the primary lesion, thyroid tissue, could not be accessed, the study looked at peripheral blood alone. The authors acknowledged the small sample size as a limitation that may reduce accuracy. TRBV28, TRBJ1-2 and TRBJ2-5 were preferentially used in persistent disease, while TRBV20-1 and TRBJ2-1 were favored in newly diagnosed disease.

These data were likewise used in another study, on T cells in Graves' hyperthyroidism and ophthalmopathy. Looking at the second paper: Stable Graves' hyperthyroidism was defined as the absence of progression to ophthalmopathy over 18 months of follow-up. Hyperthyroidism patients were aged 18 to 65 years and newly diagnosed, with disease duration of less than 2 months. Exclusion was applied to patients with uncontrolled infections, other autoimmune diseases, pregnancy or lactation. Diagnoses were established on the basis of clinical symptoms, serum thyroxine and TRAb, thyroid ultrasound, and orbital computed tomography. The TCR CDR3 was subjected to a first round of RT-PCR using the HTBI primer set and the Qiagen OneStep RT-PCR kit. Most expanded thyroid clonotypes (frequency above 0.001) were also detected in blood, suggesting blood repertoires may reflect thyroid immune responses. A model built on a 13 V-J signature distinguished ophthalmopathy from stable hyperthyroidism, reaching around 90% sensitivity and approximately 81% specificity in cross-validation and 80%/75% in testing. In validation, the model predicted progression to ophthalmopathy a median of about 6.5 months before onset, with roughly 70% sensitivity and roughly 72% specificity. A discovery cohort of about a hundred patients, 43 with Graves' ophthalmopathy and 55 to 60 with stable Graves' hyperthyroidism, was used to find distinguishing TCR V-J signatures. Prospective prediction of ophthalmopathy was tested in an independent validation cohort of approximately 19 hyperthyroidism patients and 17 patients who later progressed to ophthalmopathy. The 75 to 100 discovery patients were randomly divided into training and test sets at a 7:3 ratio. In several Graves' hyperthyroidism patients, the study also compared T-cell repertoires from thyroid tissue with T-cell repertoires from blood. Once sampling was done, hyperthyroidism patients were given methimazole at a starting dose of 30 mg daily, whereas ophthalmopathy patients were given high-dose intravenous methylprednisolone. The libraries were constructed in a second round of multiplex PCR and then size-selected and purified. The libraries were sequenced on an Illumina HiSeq2000 using paired-end 100 bp reads. Raw data were processed with SOAPnuke, discarding reads with adapters, uncalled bases, mean Phred below 15, or no exact constant-primer or identifier match. COPE v1.2.5 was used to merge high-quality paired reads, and clonotypes were defined as unique nucleotide sequences. MiTCR v1.1 was used to align the clonotypes against IMGT TRBV, TRBD and TRBJ reference segments. Only V-J combinations with frequency above 0.0001, covering roughly 99% of repertoires, were analysed. The TCS score was defined as the ratio of F50 (clonal expansion) to E x V (chaos), calculated using BLOSUM62-based TCRdist between CDR3 peptides within each V-J. Welch's t-statistics and random forest reduced approximately 520 V-J features to fewer than 15, which were used in a naive Bayes classifier (R e1071). No statistical method was used to set the sample size in advance, and investigators knew the group allocation. The paper describes TCR Vbeta CDR3 sequencing of roughly 130 peripheral blood samples, made up of some 42 ophthalmopathy patients, over 70 hyperthyroidism patients and 17 progressor patients.

The clonotype was recovered from a man in his forties or fifties with Graves disease. Donor details come from another sample of the same person, matched by shared clones. The sample was peripheral blood mononuclear cells (PBMCs), taken at new diagnosis, from a patient treated with antithyroid drugs. The V and J segments used are TRBV5-6 and TRBJ1-1; tentative D gene TRBD1, with 6 bases matching. The DNA reads TGCGCCAGCAGCTCGACAGGATGGAACACTGAAGCTTTCTTT. Its product reads: CASSSTGWNTEAFF.